Listed here are 32 T cell receptor beta chains from one sample, sequenced in a study of blood T cell repertoires in COVID-19. TCRdb's copy holds only in-frame clones and misses some; the assay was immunoSEQ multiplex PCR. The sample lists fewer than 250,000 clones, 65% to 85% occurring once. Material: peripheral blood. The receptors were gathered from a man aged 50 to 60 with active or convalescent COVID-19.

This rearrangement joins TRBV7-3 to TRBJ1-1; 8 bases map to TRBD1. The germline CDR1 and CDR2 sequences are SGHTA and FQGTGA. V was pared by 4 bases and J by 1 base, with 5 bases of the junction left unmatched. The CDR3 loop spans 15 amino acids. Here the CDR3 reads CASSSGTGSNTEAFF. The CDR3 DNA reads as TGTGCCAGCAGCTCAGGGACAGGTTCGAACACTGAAGCTTTCTTT.

The chain couples TRBV10-3 to TRBJ2-7; 7 bases line up with TRBD2. Germline V gene sequence: CDR1 ENHRY, CDR2 SYGVKD. V shed 2 bases, J shed 2 bases, and the junction held 3 bases outside the gene matches. CDR3 length: 14 amino acids. The CDR3 coding sequence is TGTGCCATCAGTGAGGCTAGCGGCACCTACGAGCAGTACTTC. Translation gives CAISEASGTYEQYF.

This clone was picked up a small number of times. V usage is TRBV4-1 and J usage is TRBJ1-2, with a possible D match to TRBD1 (5 bases). Germline V gene sequence: CDR1 MGHRA, CDR2 YSYEKL. Trimming removed 0 bases at V and 3 bases at J, with 11 bases between. The CDR3 is made up of 15 amino acids. CDR3 in amino acids: CASSQEDRPYYGYTF. In nucleotides, the CDR3 is TGCGCCAGCAGCCAAGAAGACAGACCATACTATGGCTACACCTTC.

This clone was observed once. The chain links TRBV6-1 to TRBJ1-1, with D perhaps TRBD1 (5 bases). The V gene's germline CDR1 is MNHNS and CDR2 SASEGT. The CDR3 length is 14 residues. Trimming left V 1 base short and J 1 base short, with 7 bases between. This chain's CDR3 is CASSEGQGNTEAFF. The DNA for the CDR3 is TGTGCCAGCAGTGAAGGTCAGGGGAACACTGAAGCTTTCTTT.

In this sample, this clone turned up once. The V and J genes are TRBV4-3 and TRBJ2-3, with D unresolved. Germline CDR1 reads LGHNA; CDR2 reads YSLEER. Trimming left V 0 bases short and J 1 base short, with 8 bases between. The length of the CDR3 is 15 residues. This CDR3 reads CASSQDGAGTDTQYF. CDR3 nucleotides: TGCGCCAGCAGCCAAGATGGAGCCGGCACAGATACGCAGTATTTT.

V is TRBV5-1 and J is TRBJ2-1; 8 bases are a match to TRBD2. CDR1 is SGHRS and CDR2 is YFSETQ in the germline V gene. This CDR3 is 19 amino acids long. The J segment lost 0 bases and the V segment lost 3 bases, leaving 14 bases of the junction unmatched. CDR3 nucleotide sequence: TGCGCCAGCAGCTCGGGGCTCCCTCTAGCGGGTGACTCCTACAATGAGCAGTTCTTC. Encoded protein: CASSSGLPLAGDSYNEQFF.

V gene TRBV28 combines with J gene TRBJ2-1; D unresolved. Trimming stripped 10 bases from V and 4 bases from J, with 14 bases between. CDR3 length equals 13 residues. Per the germline V gene, CDR1 is MDHEN and CDR2 is SYDVKM. In DNA form, the CDR3 reads TGTGCCATCAGACGTAACAAGTACAATGAGCAGTTCTTC. This translates into CAIRRNKYNEQFF.

The chain uses TRBV30 and TRBJ2-2; D is possibly TRBD2 (6 bases). Germline V gene data show CDR1 as GTSNPN and CDR2 as SVGIG (reference sequence). V was cut by 3 bases and J by 2 bases, with 22 bases left in between. The CDR3 contains 18 residues. For the CDR3, the DNA is TGTGCCTGGAGCCCCGAGAGTCGTCTAGCGATTAACACCGGGGAGCTGTTTTTT. It is translated as CAWSPESRLAINTGELFF.

The rearrangement joins TRBV7-9 to TRBJ2-1, with a weak D call TRBD2 (6 bases). V dropped 5 bases and J dropped 0 bases, with 14 bases sitting between them. CDR3 length equals 16 residues. Germline lookup yields CDR1 SEHNR and CDR2 FQNEAQ (reference sequence). As DNA, the CDR3 is TGTGCCAGCAGCCCCCTAGCGCCCAGCTCCTACAATGAGCAGTTCTTC. Translation: CASSPLAPSSYNEQFF.

The rearrangement links TRBV21-1 to TRBJ2-7; the table's TRBD2 call for D was not verified on the DNA. TRBV21-1 is an annotated pseudogene. The CDR3 spans 21 residues. The DNA for the CDR3 is TGTGCCAGCAGCAAAGCCTCCTGGGGACTAGCGGGGACAGGTCGAGACTACGAGCAGTACTTC. Translated: CASSKASWGLAGTGRDYEQYF.

V and J are TRBV7-9 and TRBJ1-2; 10 bases line up with TRBD1. The V gene end was trimmed by 3 bases and the J gene end by 4 bases; junction bases not matched to a gene: 8. CDR1 and CDR2 from the germline V gene are SEHNR and FQNEAQ (reference sequence). The CDR3 loop spans 16 amino acids. The CDR3 DNA reads TGTGCCAGCAGCTTCGCGACAGGGGGCGCTGGCTATGGCTACACCTTC. This codes for CASSFATGGAGYGYTF. Filled out from reference TRBV7-9 and TRBJ1-2, the complete variable domain reads DTGVSQNPRHKITKRGQNVTFRCDPISEHNRLYWYRQTLGQGPEFLTYFQNEAQLEKSRLLSDRFSAERPKGSFSTLEIQRTEQGDSAMYLCASSFATGGAGYGYTFGSGTRLTVV.

J is TRBJ2-7 and V is TRBV19, with D possibly matching TRBD1 (5 bases). Trimming took off 3 bases at V and 3 bases at J, with 12 bases between the two ends. This CDR3 has 14 amino acids. CDR1 is LNHDA and CDR2 is SQIVND in the germline V gene (reference sequence). The CDR3 here is CASSIRTRNYEQYF. The CDR3 DNA reads as TGTGCCAGTAGTATTCGGACACGTAACTACGAGCAGTACTTC.

The chain uses TRBV27 and TRBJ2-7, with D possibly matching TRBD2 (6 bases). Germline V CDR1 and CDR2: MNHEY, SMNVEV (reference sequence). Trimming stripped 7 bases from V and 7 bases from J, with 20 bases between. The CDR3 is made up of 14 amino acids. The CDR3 protein is CASTLAHGGREQYF. Here the CDR3 DNA reads TGTGCCAGCACCCTCGCCCACGGGGGACGGGAGCAGTACTTC.

This clone appeared once. This chain links TRBV5-6 with TRBJ2-7; D perhaps matches TRBD2 (7 bases). Trimming cost V 2 bases and J 7 bases, with 22 bases left between them. The CDR3 covers 16 residues. Germline V gene sequence: CDR1 SGHDT, CDR2 YYEEEE. The CDR3 sequence: CASSFRRLAGAGEQYF. CDR3 DNA sequence: TGTGCCAGCAGCTTTCGACGACTCGCGGGGGCGGGGGAGCAGTACTTC.

The rearrangement joins TRBV6-1 to TRBJ1-2; 8 positions match TRBD1. CDR3 length: 13 amino acids. V lost 1 base and J lost 8; bases outside the gene matches: 3. The germline V gene encodes CDR1 MNHNS and CDR2 SASEGT. The CDR3 sequence is CASSEVDRAGYTF. CDR3 bases: TGTGCCAGCAGTGAAGTGGACAGGGCCGGCTACACCTTC.

The J gene is TRBJ2-3, the V gene TRBV18, with D possibly matching TRBD1 (6 bases). The CDR3 extends over 15 amino acids. Germline V lookup: CDR1 KGHSH, CDR2 LQKENI. V lost 4 bases to trimming and J lost 0 bases, with 11 bases between them. CDR3 loop: CASSQYRASTDTQYF. The CDR3 region has the DNA TGTGCCAGCTCACAGTACAGGGCAAGCACAGATACGCAGTATTTT.

The chain couples TRBV28 to TRBJ1-1; 10 nucleotides match TRBD1. This CDR3 spans 14 amino acids. V was pared by 5 bases and J by 3 bases, with 3 bases of the junction left unmatched. Germline CDR1 is MDHEN and CDR2 is SYDVKM. Here the CDR3 DNA reads TGTGCCAGCAGTACCGGGACAGGGGACACTGAAGCTTTCTTT. Its translation is CASSTGTGDTEAFF.

This rearrangement joins TRBV10-1 to TRBJ2-3, with D uncertain. This CDR3 is 14 amino acids long. CDR1 and CDR2 (germline): WNHNN, SYGVQD (reference sequence). V lost 4 bases to trimming and J lost 3 bases, with 11 bases between them. The CDR3 region has the DNA TGCGCCAGCAGTGCAAAGCAAGCAACAGATACGCAGTATTTT. This gives the protein CASSAKQATDTQYF.

J is TRBJ2-5 and V is TRBV18; 10 bases map to TRBD2. V shed 3 bases and J 3 bases; nucleotides not matched to a gene: 7. The CDR3 is 16 residues long. Germline V gene data show CDR1 as KGHSH and CDR2 as LQKENI. The CDR3 DNA reads TGTGCCAGCTCACCTAGAGTAGCGGGAGGCGAAGAGACCCAGTACTTC. It is translated as CASSPRVAGGEETQYF.

DNA of the CDR3: TGTGCCAGCAGCCAGGAGGGGGCTTCTTACACTGAAGCTTTCTTT. Translation: CASSQEGASYTEAFF. The chain carries TRBV2 and TRBJ1-1; the match to TRBD1 covers 7 bases. CDR1 and CDR2 (germline): SNHLY, FYNNEI. The CDR3 runs 15 residues. Unmatched junction bases numbered 10, after V lost 6 bases and J lost 3 bases.

The rearrangement uses TRBV7-2 and TRBJ1-1, with 10 bases lining up with TRBD1. The CDR3 is made up of 15 amino acids. Germline-derived CDR1 and CDR2 are SGHTA and FQGNSA. The V segment lost 5 bases and the J segment 10 bases; nucleotides outside the gene matches: 13. DNA for the CDR3: TGTGCCAGCAGCCCGTATCCTGGACAGGGGGTAGGAGCTTTCTTT. It is translated as CASSPYPGQGVGAFF. The full variable domain, in which reference TRBV7-2 and TRBJ1-1 provide the parts outside the CDR3, is GAGVSQSPSNKVTEKGKDVELRCDPISGHTALYWYRQSLGQGLEFLIYFQGNSAPDKSGLPSDRFSAERTGGSVSTLTIQRTQQEDSAVYLCASSPYPGQGVGAFFGQGTRLTVV.

This chain links TRBV9 with TRBJ1-6; 7 bases are shared with TRBD1. Unmatched junction bases numbered 1, after V lost 3 bases and J lost 4 bases. Germline V gives CDR1 SGDLS, CDR2 YYNGEE. The CDR3 is 14 amino acids. CDR3 region: CASSEGQYNSPLHF. Here the CDR3 DNA reads TGTGCCAGCAGCGAGGGACAGTATAATTCACCCCTCCACTTT.

J is TRBJ1-6 and V is TRBV2, with 7 positions matching TRBD1. V shed 6 bases and J 6 bases; nucleotides not matched to a gene: 5. The CDR3 extends over 14 amino acids. The germline V gene encodes CDR1 SNHLY and CDR2 FYNNEI. CDR3 in DNA: TGTGCCAGCAGGGAACAGGGGTCTAATTCACCCCTCCACTTT. Protein product: CASREQGSNSPLHF.

V usage is TRBV7-9 and J usage is TRBJ2-6, with D possibly matching TRBD1 (7 bases). CDR1 and CDR2 (germline): SEHNR, FQNEAQ (reference sequence). The CDR3 length is 16 residues. V lost 4 bases and J lost 2, with 12 bases in between. This CDR3 reads CASSSSRGAGANVLTF. CDR3 nucleotide sequence: TGTGCCAGCAGCTCTTCCAGGGGGGCTGGGGCCAACGTCCTGACTTTC.

The gene calls are TRBV29-1 and TRBJ1-6; no reliable D call. Trimming cost V 7 bases and J 0 bases, with 7 bases left between them. The CDR3 consists of 13 residues. CDR1 and CDR2 (germline): SQVTM, ANQGSEA. The CDR3 sequence is CSAGSSYNSPLHF. As DNA, the CDR3 is TGCAGCGCGGGGAGCTCCTATAATTCACCCCTCCACTTT.

V and J are TRBV3-1 (or the pseudogene TRBV3-2) and TRBJ1-2; maybe TRBD1 (6 bases). Germline V CDR1 and CDR2: LGHDT, YNNKEL (reference sequence). The CDR3 contains 17 residues. V lost 0 bases, J lost 6 bases, and 20 bases lay in between. The CDR3 reads CASSQETGGPHCHGYTF. The DNA of the CDR3 is TGTGCCAGCAGCCAAGAAACGGGGGGCCCACATTGTCATGGCTACACCTTC.

This rearrangement joins TRBV28 to TRBJ1-4; TRBD1 matches at 8 bases. After removal of 4 bases from V and 8 bases from J, the junction contained 6 bases not matched to a gene. CDR1 and CDR2 (germline): MDHEN, SYDVKM. The CDR3 covers 14 residues. This CDR3 reads CASSSYRGREKLFF. DNA of the CDR3: TGTGCCAGCAGTTCTTACAGGGGGAGGGAAAAACTGTTTTTT.

The V and J genes are TRBV5-1 and TRBJ2-5; 9 bases fit TRBD1. The CDR3 has 16 amino acids. V lost 0 bases, J lost 0 bases, and 3 bases stayed unmatched. Germline loops: CDR1 SGHRS, CDR2 YFSETQ. The CDR3 spells CASSLDGDRDQETQYF. CDR3 DNA sequence: TGCGCCAGCAGCTTGGATGGGGACAGGGACCAAGAGACCCAGTACTTC.

V gene TRBV6-5 combines with J gene TRBJ2-5; 7 bases align to TRBD2. CDR1 MNHEY and CDR2 SVGAGI come from the germline V gene. J gave up 7 bases and V 0 bases, and 8 bases lay outside the gene matches. CDR3 size: 15 residues. CDR3 nucleotide sequence: TGTGCCAGCAGTTACTCGCCGGGGAGGGTCGGGACCCAGTACTTC. Its protein is CASSYSPGRVGTQYF.

The V gene is TRBV4-3, the J gene TRBJ2-3, with D unresolved. Trimming shortened V by 1 base and J by 1 base, and 9 bases separated the two germline ends. There are 15 residues in the CDR3. Germline V gene sequence: CDR1 LGHNA, CDR2 YSLEER. CDR3 sequence: CASSQGSIGTDTQYF. The CDR3 bases are TGCGCCAGCAGCCAAGGGTCTATTGGCACAGATACGCAGTATTTT.

The rearrangement links TRBV27 to TRBJ1-1; 7 nucleotides line up with TRBD1. The length of the CDR3 is 17 residues. V shed 3 bases, J shed 0 bases, and the junction held 10 bases outside the gene matches. Germline loops: CDR1 MNHEY, CDR2 SMNVEV (reference sequence). CDR3 coding DNA: TGTGCCAGCAGTTTCCGGGACAGCGCAGGAATGAACACTGAAGCTTTCTTT. Translating it yields CASSFRDSAGMNTEAFF.

V gene TRBV5-4 combines with J gene TRBJ2-3; D gene ambiguous. Trimming removed 0 bases from V and 3 bases from J, with 5 bases in between. The CDR3 is 13 amino acids. Per the germline V gene, CDR1 is SGHNT and CDR2 is YYREEE (reference sequence). The CDR3 bases are TGTGCCAGCAGCTTGGCGGTTACAGATACGCAGTATTTT. Amino acids: CASSLAVTDTQYF.